This note documents a single T cell receptor (beta chain) sequence. Source study methods: By means of reference gene primer amplification, nucleated cell counts were estimated. Assay used: immunoSEQ multiplex PCR; TCRdb lists only in-frame clones, some missing. V, J and clone size were drawn from that table, and D and trimming were deduced from the DNA. Altogether over 250,000 clones are present, about 87% being singletons, with the ten largest covering approximately 6%. The sample originates from a study of blood T cell repertoires in COVID-19. The CDR3 spans 16 residues. In germline, CDR1 is SGHDT, CDR2 YYEEEE. The germline V and J ends were trimmed by 4 bases and 2 bases, with 17 bases remaining between them.

Sequences were obtained from peripheral blood. This sequence originates from a woman aged 50 to 65 with COVID-19, enrolled during active disease. The chain links TRBV5-6 to TRBJ2-3, with D unclear. CDR3 sequence (DNA): TGTGCCAGCAGCCTCCCTATTAGTCCACCCACAGATACGCAGTATTTT. It yields the protein CASSLPISPPTDTQYF.